The 30 T cell receptor beta chains below were found in one sample sequenced in a study of blood T cell repertoires in COVID-19. The assay was immunoSEQ multiplex PCR, and TCRdb's table has in-frame clones only and misses some. The sample includes some 220,000 clones, 75% to 85% of them seen just once. Sequenced input: peripheral blood. The receptor set was obtained from a human donor in a cohort sampled during active COVID-19.

CDR3 sequence (DNA): TGCGCCAGCAGCTCCCGAGGGGGTAATGAAAAACTGTTTTTT. The encoded protein is CASSSRGGNEKLFF. The rearrangement links TRBV5-1 to TRBJ1-4; weak D call: TRBD1 (6 bases). CDR3 size: 14 residues. Germline values: CDR1 SGHRS, CDR2 YFSETQ. Trimming cost V 3 bases and J 4 bases, with 10 bases left between them.

This clone was observed a few times. The V call is TRBV10-3, the J call TRBJ1-2, with 9 nucleotides matching TRBD1. There are 14 residues in the CDR3. The V segment lost 4 bases and the J segment 7 bases; nucleotides outside the gene matches: 7. Germline V gene lookup returns CDR1 ENHRY and CDR2 SYGVKD. This CDR3 is CAISVQGAKVGYTF. CDR3 sequence (DNA): TGTGCCATCAGTGTACAGGGGGCGAAAGTTGGCTACACCTTC.

The chain is built from TRBV5-1 and TRBJ1-5; 7 bases align to TRBD1. J lost 3 bases, V lost 7 bases, and 10 bases had no gene match. The length of the CDR3 is 15 residues. In germline, CDR1 is SGHRS, CDR2 YFSETQ. The CDR3 reads CASRDSPIINQPQHF. CDR3 in DNA: TGCGCCAGCCGGGACAGTCCTATTATCAATCAGCCCCAGCATTTT. Full variable domain (remainder filled in from reference TRBV5-1 and TRBJ1-5): KAGVTQTPRYLIKTRGQQVTLSCSPISGHRSVSWYQQTPGQGLQFLFEYFSETQRNKGNFPGRFSGRQFSNSRSEMNVSTLELGDSALYLCASRDSPIINQPQHFGDGTRLSIL.

The chain combines TRBV7-8 with TRBJ2-3; 10 bases line up with TRBD2. Trimming at V came to 5 bases and at J to 3 bases, leaving 5 bases not matched to a gene. The CDR3 loop spans 15 amino acids. Germline CDR1 SGHVS, CDR2 FQNEAQ. The CDR3: CASSRTSGDTDTQYF. CDR3 in DNA: TGTGCCAGCAGCCGTACTAGCGGGGATACAGATACGCAGTATTTT.

Of note for this clone: Relative to the germline gene, one junction end is altered; a read error may explain this. The rearrangement uses TRBV27 and TRBJ1-5; D is possibly TRBD1 (5 bases). Per germline, CDR1 MNHEY and CDR2 SMNVEV (reference sequence). The CDR3 is made up of 15 amino acids. Written as DNA, the CDR3 is TGCATAACCCAGGTCTGGGGCAATAGCAATCAGCCCCAGCATTTT. Translated: CITQVWGNSNQPQHF.

This clone has only a few counts. The chain combines TRBV6-2 or TRBV6-3 with TRBJ2-5, with 16 bases matching TRBD2. The germline CDR1 and CDR2 sequences are MNHEY and SVGEGT. There are 16 residues in the CDR3. Trimming cost V 6 bases and J 5 bases; bases outside gene matches: 6. CDR3 protein: CASSLGLAGGKETQYF. DNA of the CDR3: TGTGCCAGCAGCCTGGGACTAGCGGGGGGGAAGGAGACCCAGTACTTC.

V usage is TRBV5-1 and J usage is TRBJ1-1, with TRBD1 identical over 9 bases. The CDR3 loop spans 17 amino acids. The germline V gene has CDR1 SGHRS and CDR2 YFSETQ. J lost 3 bases, V lost 1 base, and 10 bases had no gene match. As DNA, the CDR3 is TGCGCCAGCAGCTTGTGGGGGAGTCGGACAGGGGACACTGAAGCTTTCTTT. It encodes CASSLWGSRTGDTEAFF.

This clone was counted a few times. This rearrangement joins TRBV6-5 to TRBJ1-1; 12 bases fit TRBD1. V lost 7 bases to trimming and J lost 10 bases; unmatched junction nucleotides: 13. The CDR3 is made up of 15 amino acids. Germline V gene data show CDR1 as MNHEY and CDR2 as SVGAGI. The DNA of the CDR3 is TGTGCCAGCATCCCCGGGACAGGGGGCGCATGGATAGCTTTCTTT. Amino acid sequence: CASIPGTGGAWIAFF.

The sample holds a few counts of this clone. Other DNA variants within this sample encode the same CDR3. This chain connects TRBV5-4 to TRBJ2-7; D perhaps matches TRBD1 (5 bases). The CDR3 is 13 residues long. V shed 0 bases and J shed 1 base, with 5 bases lying between them. Germline V gene data show CDR1 as SGHNT and CDR2 as YYREEE (reference sequence). The CDR3 DNA reads TGTGCCAGCAGCTTGGCAGGGTCCTACGAGCAGTACTTC. Translating gives CASSLAGSYEQYF.

The chain has TRBV5-1 and TRBJ2-3, with a tentative D call TRBD2 (6 bases). This CDR3 contains 15 residues. Trimming cost V 3 bases and J 2 bases, with 13 bases left between them. Germline V lookup: CDR1 SGHRS, CDR2 YFSETQ. The CDR3 loop is CASSSGTDNTDTQYF. CDR3 bases: TGCGCCAGCAGCTCCGGGACTGACAACACAGATACGCAGTATTTT.

V is TRBV29-1 and J is TRBJ1-2; 8 positions agree with TRBD1. With 5 bases clipped from V and 5 bases from J, the junction kept 7 bases outside the gene matches. The CDR3 is 13 residues long. Germline V gene sequence: CDR1 SQVTM, CDR2 ANQGSEA. CDR3 coding DNA: TGCAGCGTTCTCAGGGGGCTTGGGTATGGCTACACCTTC. Translated, it gives CSVLRGLGYGYTF.

This clone was found once. The chain employs TRBV5-1 and TRBJ2-1; 9 bases match TRBD2. V trimming: 0 bases; J trimming: 7 bases; junction bases outside the gene matches: 8. Looked up from germline, CDR1 is SGHRS and CDR2 is YFSETQ. CDR3 length equals 16 residues. In DNA, the CDR3 is TGCGCCAGCAGCTTGGGGGGTAGCGGGAGTCAAAATGAGCAGTTCTTC. Its translation: CASSLGGSGSQNEQFF.

The chain joins TRBV10-3 to TRBJ2-1; TRBD2 aligns across 7 bases. Looked up from germline, CDR1 is ENHRY and CDR2 is SYGVKD. The CDR3 contains 16 residues. V lost 0 bases to trimming and J lost 7 bases; unmatched junction nucleotides: 9. The CDR3 DNA sequence: TGTGCCATCAGTGAGTCGACTGCGGGAGATCGGAATGAGCAGTTCTTC. It specifies CAISESTAGDRNEQFF.

As regards this clone: Germline and junction disagree at one end, which may indicate a read error. The CDR3 loop reads CASNDRAVGNYGYIF. The CDR3 DNA sequence: TGTGCCAGTAATGACAGGGCGGTCGGCAACTATGGCTACATCTTC. This chain connects TRBV19 to TRBJ1-2; 7 bases are shared with TRBD1. CDR1 is LNHDA, CDR2 SQIVND, per germline (reference sequence). The CDR3 spans 15 residues.

The V gene is TRBV4-2, the J gene TRBJ2-1, with TRBD2 identical over 13 bases. Losses at the gene ends were 1 base for V and 9 bases for J; bases not matched to a gene: 3. Germline V gene data show CDR1 as LGHNA and CDR2 as YNFKEQ. There are 15 residues in the CDR3. CDR3: CASSQGLAGGSEQFF. The CDR3 region has the DNA TGTGCCAGCAGCCAAGGACTAGCGGGAGGTAGTGAGCAGTTCTTC.

The genes are TRBV19 and TRBJ2-3; TRBD2 matches 7 bases. J gave up 1 base and V 4 bases, and 5 bases lay outside the gene matches. The CDR3 is 15 amino acids. Germline V CDR1 and CDR2: LNHDA, SQIVND (reference sequence). DNA of the CDR3: TGTGCCAGTAGTAGGGGAGGGGCACGCACAGATACGCAGTATTTT. It is translated as CASSRGGARTDTQYF.

The rearrangement links TRBV5-8 to TRBJ1-2; the match to TRBD1 covers 8 bases. V gave up 4 bases and J gave up 4 bases; unmatched junction bases: 6. The CDR3 is made up of 14 amino acids. Per the germline V gene, CDR1 is SGHTS and CDR2 is YDEGEE. The CDR3 sequence: CASSLFDRGYGYTF. For the CDR3, the DNA is TGTGCCAGCAGCCTCTTCGACAGGGGCTATGGCTACACCTTC.

In this sample, this clone turned up a few times. V is TRBV28 and J is TRBJ2-7, with D maybe TRBD1 (6 bases). In germline, CDR1 is MDHEN, CDR2 SYDVKM. The CDR3 is made up of 13 amino acids. V was shortened by 3 bases and J by 3 bases, with 9 bases between the two germline ends. CDR3 sequence (DNA): TGTGCCAGCAGTTTGCTGGACAGCTACGAGCAGTACTTC. Its protein product is CASSLLDSYEQYF.

This clone has more than one count but fewer than ten. The V and J genes are TRBV5-6 and TRBJ1-2; D uncertain. Germline-derived CDR1 and CDR2 are SGHDT and YYEEEE. The CDR3 runs 16 residues. V was cut by 4 bases and J by 0 bases, with 16 bases left in between. CDR3 in DNA: TGTGCCAGCAGCCCCCTCGGACGGGGAGCTAACTATGGCTACACCTTC. Protein sequence: CASSPLGRGANYGYTF.

The chain recombines TRBV29-1 with TRBJ2-1; weak D call: TRBD2 (5 bases). From germline, CDR1 is SQVTM and CDR2 ANQGSEA. CDR3 length equals 10 residues. V lost 4 bases and J 9 bases, leaving 7 bases between the germline ends. The CDR3 DNA is TGCAGCGTTGGTAGCGCTGAGCAGTTCTTC. It is translated as CSVGSAEQFF.

This chain joins TRBV12-3 or TRBV12-4 and TRBJ1-1; D gene uncertain. The CDR3 runs to 13 residues. Trimming pared 4 bases from V and 0 bases from J, leaving 6 bases between. CDR3 in amino acids: CASSYEMNTEAFF. CDR3 DNA: TGTGCCAGCAGTTACGAGATGAACACTGAAGCTTTCTTT.

V and J are TRBV30 and TRBJ2-3; the D gene is possibly TRBD1 (6 bases). Germline CDR1 and CDR2: GTSNPN and SVGIG (reference sequence). V was pared by 7 bases and J by 4 bases, with 12 bases between. This CDR3 spans 12 amino acids. The CDR3 DNA is TGTGCCTCCGGACAGAATCCAGATACGCAGTATTTT. Its protein is CASGQNPDTQYF.

The chain recombines TRBV27 with TRBJ2-5; 7 bases agree with TRBD1. CDR1 is MNHEY, CDR2 SMNVEV, per germline (reference sequence). V lost 2 bases to trimming and J lost 5 bases; unmatched junction nucleotides: 2. The CDR3 runs to 13 residues. The CDR3 reads CASSLNRGETQYF. CDR3 nucleotides: TGTGCCAGCAGTTTAAACAGGGGTGAGACCCAGTACTTC.

In its sample, this clone was seen once. The CDR3 bases are TGTGCCAGCTCAAGGACAGGCTCTGGCTACACCTTC. Translating gives CASSRTGSGYTF. The V gene is TRBV11-2, the J gene TRBJ1-2; 7 nucleotides line up with TRBD1. In germline, CDR1 is SGHAT, CDR2 FQNNGV. With 8 bases clipped from V and 7 bases from J, the junction kept 7 bases outside the gene matches. The CDR3 covers 12 residues.

The V call is TRBV11-2, the J call TRBJ2-3, with unresolved D. The CDR3 covers 15 residues. Trimming left V 4 bases short and J 1 base short, with 12 bases between. Germline V gene sequence: CDR1 SGHAT, CDR2 FQNNGV. The CDR3 is CASSYTGQGTDTQYF. DNA of the CDR3: TGTGCCAGCAGCTATACCGGTCAGGGCACAGATACGCAGTATTTT.

The rearrangement links TRBV19 to TRBJ2-1; 7 bases align to TRBD2. The ends lost 8 bases at V and 12 bases at J; junction bases unmatched: 10. Looked up from germline, CDR1 is LNHDA and CDR2 is SQIVND (reference sequence). CDR3 size: 12 residues. The CDR3 DNA sequence: TGTGCCAGTCGTGGGAGGGGATATCTGCAGTTCTTC. As protein: CASRGRGYLQFF. The complete variable domain, with remaining parts taken from reference TRBV19 and TRBJ2-1, reads DGGITQSPKYLFRKEGQNVTLSCEQNLNHDAMYWYRQDPGQGLRLIYYSQIVNDFQKGDIAEGYSVSREKKESFPLTVTSAQKNPTAFYLCASRGRGYLQFFGPGTRLTVL.

This sequence joins TRBV12-5 and TRBJ2-1; 8 bases agree with TRBD2. Germline loops: CDR1 LGHNT, CDR2 FRNRAP. Germline trimming cut 5 bases from V and 5 bases from J; bases unmatched to any gene: 5. This CDR3 is built from 14 residues. The CDR3 DNA reads TGTGCTAGTGGTCCGAGCGGGGGTGACAATGAGCAGTTCTTC. Protein: CASGPSGGDNEQFF.

The chain recombines TRBV3-1 (or the pseudogene TRBV3-2) with TRBJ2-7, with TRBD2 matching 16 bases. CDR3 length: 19 amino acids. Trimming at V came to 4 bases and at J to 6 bases, leaving 15 bases not matched to a gene. Germline V gene sequence: CDR1 LGHDT, CDR2 YNNKEL (reference sequence). The CDR3 is CASSREPPGLAGGRGEQYF. In nucleotides, the CDR3 is TGTGCCAGCAGCCGAGAACCACCGGGACTAGCGGGAGGGCGGGGCGAGCAGTACTTC.

This chain joins TRBV3-1 (or the pseudogene TRBV3-2) and TRBJ2-1; D uncertain. CDR3 length: 11 residues. V lost 1 base and J 10 bases, leaving 5 bases between the germline ends. Germline V gives CDR1 LGHDT, CDR2 YNNKEL (reference sequence). CDR3 in amino acids: CASSQAREQFF. CDR3 nucleotides: TGTGCCAGCAGCCAAGCCAGGGAGCAGTTCTTC.

CDR3 in amino acids: CASSVGLVYTDTQYF. CDR3 coding DNA: TGTGCCAGCAGCGTAGGCCTCGTCTACACAGATACGCAGTATTTT. The chain uses TRBV9 and TRBJ2-3; no firm D call. V gave up 0 bases and J gave up 2 bases, with 10 bases separating them. The germline V gene encodes CDR1 SGDLS and CDR2 YYNGEE. This CDR3 is built from 15 residues.